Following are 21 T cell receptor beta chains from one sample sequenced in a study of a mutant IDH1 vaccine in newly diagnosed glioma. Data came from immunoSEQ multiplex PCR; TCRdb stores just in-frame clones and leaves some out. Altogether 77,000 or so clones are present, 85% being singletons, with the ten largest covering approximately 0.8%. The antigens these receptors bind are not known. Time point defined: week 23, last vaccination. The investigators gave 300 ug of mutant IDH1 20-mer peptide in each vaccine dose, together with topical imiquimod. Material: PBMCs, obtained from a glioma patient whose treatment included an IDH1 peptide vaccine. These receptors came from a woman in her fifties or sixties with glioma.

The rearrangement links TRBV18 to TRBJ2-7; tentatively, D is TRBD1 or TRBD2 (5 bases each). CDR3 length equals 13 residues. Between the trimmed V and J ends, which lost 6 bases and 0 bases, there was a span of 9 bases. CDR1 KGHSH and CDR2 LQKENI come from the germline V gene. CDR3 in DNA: TGTGCCAGCTCCTTCGGGACCTCCTACGAGCAGTACTTC. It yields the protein CASSFGTSYEQYF.

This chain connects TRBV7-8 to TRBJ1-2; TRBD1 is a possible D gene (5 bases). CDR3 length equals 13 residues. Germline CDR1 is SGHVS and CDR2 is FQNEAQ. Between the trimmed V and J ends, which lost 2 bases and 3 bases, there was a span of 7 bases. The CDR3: CASSLTRDYGYTF. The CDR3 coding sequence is TGTGCCAGCAGCTTAACCAGGGACTATGGCTACACCTTC.

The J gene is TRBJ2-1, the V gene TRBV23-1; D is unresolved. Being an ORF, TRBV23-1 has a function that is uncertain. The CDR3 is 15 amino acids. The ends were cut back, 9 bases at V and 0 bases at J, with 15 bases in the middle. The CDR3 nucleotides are TGCGCCAGTCAGTGGGCGCCGCCCTCCTACAATGAGCAGTTCTTC. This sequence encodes CASQWAPPSYNEQFF.

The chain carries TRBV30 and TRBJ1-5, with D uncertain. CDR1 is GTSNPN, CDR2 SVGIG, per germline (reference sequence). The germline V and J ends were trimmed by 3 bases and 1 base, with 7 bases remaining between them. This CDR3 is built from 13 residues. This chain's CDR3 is CAWSPTSNQPQHF. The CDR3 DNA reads TGTGCCTGGAGCCCCACCAGCAATCAGCCCCAGCATTTT.

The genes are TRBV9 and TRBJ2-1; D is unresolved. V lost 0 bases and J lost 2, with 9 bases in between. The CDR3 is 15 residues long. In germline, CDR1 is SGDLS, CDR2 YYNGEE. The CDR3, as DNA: TGTGCCAGCAGCGTAGCTGGAGCCCCCTACAATGAGCAGTTCTTC. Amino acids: CASSVAGAPYNEQFF.

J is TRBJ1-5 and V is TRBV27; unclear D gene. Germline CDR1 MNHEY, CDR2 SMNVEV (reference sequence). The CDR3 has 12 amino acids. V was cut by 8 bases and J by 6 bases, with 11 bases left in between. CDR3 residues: CASSTGTQPQHF. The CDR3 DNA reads TGTGCCAGCTCTACGGGTACTCAGCCCCAGCATTTT.

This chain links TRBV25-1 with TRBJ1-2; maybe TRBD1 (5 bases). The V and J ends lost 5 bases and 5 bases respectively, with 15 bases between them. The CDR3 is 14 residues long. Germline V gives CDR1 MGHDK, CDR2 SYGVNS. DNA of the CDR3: TGTGCCAGCAGTACCGGGACTGCTCGTTATGGCTACACCTTC. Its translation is CASSTGTARYGYTF.

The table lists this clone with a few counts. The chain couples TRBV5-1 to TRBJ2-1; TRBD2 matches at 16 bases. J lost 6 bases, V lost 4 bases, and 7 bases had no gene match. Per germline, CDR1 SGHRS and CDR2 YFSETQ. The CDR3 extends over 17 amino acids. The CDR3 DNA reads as TGCGCCAGCAGCCCCGGGACTAGCGGGAGGGGGGTCAATGAGCAGTTCTTC. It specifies CASSPGTSGRGVNEQFF.

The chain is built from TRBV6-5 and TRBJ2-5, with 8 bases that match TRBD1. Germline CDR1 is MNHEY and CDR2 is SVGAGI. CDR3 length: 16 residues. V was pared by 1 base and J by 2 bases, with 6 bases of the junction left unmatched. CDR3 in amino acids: CASSYYQGAPQETQYF. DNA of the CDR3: TGTGCCAGCAGTTACTATCAGGGGGCCCCTCAAGAGACCCAGTACTTC.

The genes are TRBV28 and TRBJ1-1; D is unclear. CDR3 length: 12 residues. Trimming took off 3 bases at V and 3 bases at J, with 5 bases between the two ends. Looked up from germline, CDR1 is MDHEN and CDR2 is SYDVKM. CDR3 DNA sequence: TGTGCCAGCAGTTTCCAGGACACTGAAGCTTTCTTT. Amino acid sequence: CASSFQDTEAFF.

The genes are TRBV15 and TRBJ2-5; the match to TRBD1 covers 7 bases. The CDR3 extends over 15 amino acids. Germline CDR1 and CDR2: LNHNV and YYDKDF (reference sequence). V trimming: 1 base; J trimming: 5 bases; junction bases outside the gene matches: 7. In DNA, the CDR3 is TGTGCCACCAGCAGAGGAAACATCAGGGGGGAGACCCAGTACTTC. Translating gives CATSRGNIRGETQYF.

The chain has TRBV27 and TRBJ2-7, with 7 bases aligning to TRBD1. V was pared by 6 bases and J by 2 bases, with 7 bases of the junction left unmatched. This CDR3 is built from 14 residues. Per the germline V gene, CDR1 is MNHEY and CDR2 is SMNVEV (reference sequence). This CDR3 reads CASSPWDSTYEQYF. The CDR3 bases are TGTGCCAGCAGCCCCTGGGACAGCACCTACGAGCAGTACTTC.

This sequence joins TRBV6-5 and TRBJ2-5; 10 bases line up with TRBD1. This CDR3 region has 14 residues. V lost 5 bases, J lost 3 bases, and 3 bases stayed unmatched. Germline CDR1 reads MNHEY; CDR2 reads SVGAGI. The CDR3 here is CASSEGTGEETQYF. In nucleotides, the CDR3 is TGTGCCAGCAGTGAAGGGACAGGGGAAGAGACCCAGTACTTC.

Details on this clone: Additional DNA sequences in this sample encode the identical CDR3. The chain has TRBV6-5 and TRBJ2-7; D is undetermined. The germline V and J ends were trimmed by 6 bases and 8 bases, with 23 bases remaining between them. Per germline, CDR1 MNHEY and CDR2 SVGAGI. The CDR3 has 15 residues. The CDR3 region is CASSRDLNDLVKQYF. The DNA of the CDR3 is TGTGCCAGCAGCCGCGACCTGAATGATCTAGTCAAGCAGTACTTC.

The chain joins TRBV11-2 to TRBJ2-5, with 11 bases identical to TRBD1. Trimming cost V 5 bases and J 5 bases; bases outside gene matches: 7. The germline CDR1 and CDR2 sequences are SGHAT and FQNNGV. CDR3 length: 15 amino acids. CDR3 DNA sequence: TGTGCCAGCAGCCCACGGACAGGGGGCTGGGAGACCCAGTACTTC. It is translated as CASSPRTGGWETQYF. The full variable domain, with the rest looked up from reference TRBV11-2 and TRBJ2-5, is EAGVAQSPRYKIIEKRQSVAFWCNPISGHATLYWYQQILGQGPKLLIQFQNNGVVDDSQLPKDRFSAERLKGVDSTLKIQPAKLEDSAVYLCASSPRTGGWETQYFGPGTRLLVL.

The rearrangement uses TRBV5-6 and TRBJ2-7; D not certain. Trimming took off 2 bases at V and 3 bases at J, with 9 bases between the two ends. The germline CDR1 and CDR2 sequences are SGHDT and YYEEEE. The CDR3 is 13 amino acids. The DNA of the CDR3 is TGTGCCAGCAGCTTAGAAGGGTTCTACGAGCAGTACTTC. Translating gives CASSLEGFYEQYF. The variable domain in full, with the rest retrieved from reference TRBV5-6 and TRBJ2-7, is DAGVTQSPTHLIKTRGQQVTLRCSPKSGHDTVSWYQQALGQGPQFIFQYYEEEERQRGNFPDRFSGHQFPNYSSELNVNALLLGDSALYLCASSLEGFYEQYFGPGTRLTVT.

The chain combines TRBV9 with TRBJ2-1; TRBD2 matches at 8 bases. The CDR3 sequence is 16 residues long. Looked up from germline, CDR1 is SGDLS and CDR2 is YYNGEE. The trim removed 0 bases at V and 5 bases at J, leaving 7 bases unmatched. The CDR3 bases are TGTGCCAGCAGCGTAGCTGGCGGGAGGAGGGACAATGAGCAGTTCTTC. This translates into CASSVAGGRRDNEQFF.

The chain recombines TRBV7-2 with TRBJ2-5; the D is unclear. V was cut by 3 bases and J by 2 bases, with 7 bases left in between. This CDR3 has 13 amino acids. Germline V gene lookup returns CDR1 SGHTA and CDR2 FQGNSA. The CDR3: CASSLPVQETQYF. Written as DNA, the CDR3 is TGTGCCAGCAGCTTGCCAGTGCAAGAGACCCAGTACTTC.

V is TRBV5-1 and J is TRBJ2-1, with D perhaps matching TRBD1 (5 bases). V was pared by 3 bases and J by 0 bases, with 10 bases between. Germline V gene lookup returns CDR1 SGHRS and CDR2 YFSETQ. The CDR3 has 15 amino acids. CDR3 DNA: TGCGCCAGCAGCTCTAGACAGTTCTCCTACAATGAGCAGTTCTTC. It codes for CASSSRQFSYNEQFF.

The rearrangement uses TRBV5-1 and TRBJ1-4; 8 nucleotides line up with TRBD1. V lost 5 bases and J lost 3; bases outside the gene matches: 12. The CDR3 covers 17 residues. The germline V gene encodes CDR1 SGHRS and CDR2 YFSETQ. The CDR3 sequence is CASSSGQGALANEKLFF. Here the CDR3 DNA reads TGCGCCAGCAGTTCCGGACAGGGCGCGCTGGCTAATGAAAAACTGTTTTTT. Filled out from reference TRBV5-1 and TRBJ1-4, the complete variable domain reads KAGVTQTPRYLIKTRGQQVTLSCSPISGHRSVSWYQQTPGQGLQFLFEYFSETQRNKGNFPGRFSGRQFSNSRSEMNVSTLELGDSALYLCASSSGQGALANEKLFFGSGTQLSVL.

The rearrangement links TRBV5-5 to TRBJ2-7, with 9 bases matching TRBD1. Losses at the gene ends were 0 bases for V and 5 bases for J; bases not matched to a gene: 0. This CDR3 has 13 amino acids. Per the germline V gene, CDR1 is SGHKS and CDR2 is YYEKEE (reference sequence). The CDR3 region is CASSLDRGHEQYF. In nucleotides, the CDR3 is TGTGCCAGCAGCTTGGACAGGGGGCACGAGCAGTACTTC.